This T cell receptor (beta chain) was recorded in a study of tumor-infiltrating lymphocytes in oesophageal squamous cell carcinoma. Many counts were recorded for this clonotype. The V gene's germline CDR1 is SGHDN and CDR2 FVKESK. This CDR3 is 16 amino acids long. Via MiXCR, TCRdb re-called the PCR reads, giving one row per CDR3 protein. The repertoire holds about 25,000 distinct CDR3 sequences, with roughly 35% as singletons. The chain couples TRBV14 to TRBJ2-1, with 11 bases fitting TRBD1. The closer fit of TRBJ2-7 to the DNA end suggests the J call may be wrong. The receptor comes from a male donor with esophageal squamous cell carcinoma. Sequenced sample: esophageal tumor tissue. The CDR3 spells CASSQERDRGFYEQYF. The CDR3 DNA follows: TGTGCCAGCAGCCAAGAAAGGGACAGGGGGTTTTACGAGCAGTACTTC.